A selection of T cell receptor beta chains follows, all from one sample in a study of T cells in Graves' hyperthyroidism and ophthalmopathy. TCRdb re-analysed the multiplex PCR reads in MiXCR, keeping a single row per CDR3 protein. The sample lists some 720,000 distinct CDR3 sequences, around 15% occurring once. Sample: blood. These receptors all stem from a man aged 18-30 years with Graves' hyperthyroidism. Both conserved end residues are part of each CDR3. A D gene is named only where the DNA matches it firmly. Expanded clones get a size class; other rows say once, few or many, or leave the size out.

clone_size	cdr3_length	d_call	v_call	j_call	cdr3_nt	cdr3_aa
NA	15	NA	TRBV6-2/TRBV6-3	TRBJ2-1	TGTGCCAGCACCGAATTGGCAGGTTTGAACAATGAGCAGTTCTTC	CASTELAGLNNEQFF
NA	14	TRBD1	TRBV28	TRBJ2-7	TGTGCCAGCAGTTTGTGGACAGGGGGGTCCGAGCAGTACTTC	CASSLWTGGSEQYF
many	16	TRBD1	TRBV2	TRBJ2-5	TGTGCCAGCAGTACGAGACAGGGGCTAGGCACAGTGACCCAGTACTTC	CASSTRQGLGTVTQYF
many	15	NA	TRBV12-5	TRBJ1-1	TGTGCTAGTGGTTCGATGACAGTCATGAACACTGAAGCTTTCTTT	CASGSMTVMNTEAFF
NA	14	NA	TRBV20-1	TRBJ2-7	TGCAGTGCTAGAGATATAACAGGGAAATACGAGCAGTACTTC	CSARDITGKYEQYF
NA	18	NA	TRBV4-1	TRBJ1-4	TGCGCCAGCAGCCCGTTCTTTGGGGTATATCTATCCAATGAAAAACTGTTTTTT	CASSPFFGVYLSNEKLFF
many	13	NA	TRBV28	TRBJ1-4	TGTGCCAGCAGCGGGCCACCAAAGGAAAAACTGTTTTTT	CASSGPPKEKLFF
NA	16	NA	TRBV15	TRBJ2-5	TGTGCCACCAGCAGAGATTTGTGGCAGTCTCATCAGACCCAGTACTTC	CATSRDLWQSHQTQYF
many	14	NA	TRBV15	TRBJ2-7	TGTGCCACCAGCAGAGGGCCCGCTGAAGGCGAGCGGTACTTC	CATSRGPAEGERYF
few	13	NA	TRBV28	TRBJ1-5	TGTGCCAGCAGCTGGCGGCGCAATCAGCCCCAGCATTTT	CASSWRRNQPQHF
few	18	NA	TRBV3-1	TRBJ2-7	TGTGCCAGCAGCCAAGATCTCGGGCTTAAGCCTTTGGGAAGTGAGCAGTACTTC	CASSQDLGLKPLGSEQYF
NA	13	NA	TRBV12-3/TRBV12-4	TRBJ2-1	TGTGCCAGCAGTTGGCGGGCCTACAATGAGCAGTTCTTC	CASSWRAYNEQFF
few	16	TRBD2	TRBV19	TRBJ2-1	TGTGCCAGTAGTAAGCCGGGACTAGCGGGAGCCAATGAGCAGTTCTTC	CASSKPGLAGANEQFF
NA	14	TRBD1	TRBV7-2	TRBJ1-2	TGTGCCAGCAGCCCAAGGGACAGCCCTTTGGCTATACTCTTC	CASSPRDSPLAILF
few	14	NA	TRBV7-9	TRBJ1-1	TGTGCCAGCAGACCGCCGGACCGAGGCACTGAAGCTTTCTTT	CASRPPDRGTEAFF
many	13	NA	TRBV30	TRBJ1-3	TGTGCCTACTCCCCGGGCCCTGGAAACACCATATATTTT	CAYSPGPGNTIYF
few	13	TRBD1	TRBV29-1	TRBJ2-7	TGCAGCATTAGGACAGGGATTTCCTACGAGCAGTACTTC	CSIRTGISYEQYF
NA	14	NA	TRBV28	TRBJ1-1	TGTGCCAGCAGTTTGGTACAGAGGAACACTGAAGCTTTCTTT	CASSLVQRNTEAFF
few	15	NA	TRBV27	TRBJ2-5	TGTGCCAGCAGTTTGTCCGGCCGCTGGGGAGAGACCCAGTACTTC	CASSLSGRWGETQYF
many	13	NA	TRBV7-9	TRBJ2-1	TGTGCCAGCAGCCCCAACTCCTACAATGAGCAGTTCTTC	CASSPNSYNEQFF
NA	16	TRBD2	TRBV4-1	TRBJ2-2	TGCGCCAGCAGCCAAGGAGCGGGGAAAAACACCGGGGAGCTGTTTTTT	CASSQGAGKNTGELFF
many	13	NA	TRBV12-3/TRBV12-4	TRBJ1-5	TGTGCCAGCAGTTTAGGGTCACCCCCGCCCCAGCATTTT	CASSLGSPPPQHF
NA	19	TRBD2	TRBV6-2/TRBV6-3	TRBJ2-3	TGTGCCAGCAGTTACGACCCGTGGGCTAGCGGGAGGCCCAGGGATACGCAGTATTTT	CASSYDPWASGRPRDTQYF
many	14	TRBD1	TRBV28	TRBJ1-1	TGTGCCAGCAGCGTAGGGGGCTTGAACACTGAAGCTTTCTTT	CASSVGGLNTEAFF
NA	20	TRBD2	TRBV25-1	TRBJ2-1	TGTGCCAGCAGTGAAGAATCCCCGAGACTAGCGGGAGGGCCGGGGAATGAGCAGTTCTTC	CASSEESPRLAGGPGNEQFF
many	13	TRBD2	TRBV7-9	TRBJ2-7	TGTGCCAGCACAGAGACTAGCGGATACGAGCAGTACTTC	CASTETSGYEQYF
NA	14	TRBD1	TRBV2	TRBJ1-2	TGTGCCAGCACCCCGACAGGGGTGAACTATGGCTACACCTTC	CASTPTGVNYGYTF
many	15	NA	TRBV28	TRBJ2-3	TGTGCCAGCAGTTTGCTGTCACCCGGTACAGATACGCAGTATTTT	CASSLLSPGTDTQYF
NA	13	NA	TRBV29-1	TRBJ1-3	TGCAGCGTTGAACAGGTGTCGGGAAACACCATATATTTT	CSVEQVSGNTIYF
many	14	NA	TRBV27	TRBJ2-5	TGTGCCAGCAGTTTACAGCGAGGTGGTGAGACCCAGTACTTC	CASSLQRGGETQYF
few	15	TRBD1	TRBV18	TRBJ1-2	TGTGCCAGCTCCAAAGGGTCCAGGGGGCATGATGGCTACACCTTC	CASSKGSRGHDGYTF
few	16	NA	TRBV7-2	TRBJ2-5	TGTGCCAGCAGCTTAGGGGTTAGGTCCAGGATAGAGACCCAGTACTTC	CASSLGVRSRIETQYF
NA	13	NA	TRBV20-1	TRBJ1-6	TGCAGTGCCAACAGGGACGATAATTCACCCCTCCACTTT	CSANRDDNSPLHF
many	15	TRBD2	TRBV13	TRBJ2-5	TGTGCCAGCAGCGGTAGCGGGAGGGCTCAAGAGACCCAGTACTTC	CASSGSGRAQETQYF
NA	12	NA	TRBV11-2	TRBJ1-2	TGTGCCAGCAGCTTAGTCTTTGGGGGCTACACCTTC	CASSLVFGGYTF
NA	16	NA	TRBV4-3	TRBJ2-1	TGCGCCAGCAGCCAAGAGTTAAGTGGTTCGGGCAATGAGCAGTTCTTC	CASSQELSGSGNEQFF
NA	13	NA	TRBV12-3/TRBV12-4	TRBJ2-3	TGTGCCAGCAGTCAGGACGCCACAGATACGCAGTATTTT	CASSQDATDTQYF
NA	17	NA	TRBV7-9	TRBJ2-1	TGTGCCAGCAGCTCTTTTAGTGGGAGGAACACCTACAATGAGCAGTTCTTC	CASSSFSGRNTYNEQFF
many	13	NA	TRBV29-1	TRBJ2-3	TGCAGCGCCGGAACGGGGCCCCAAGATACGCAGTATTTT	CSAGTGPQDTQYF
many	13	NA	TRBV20-1	TRBJ1-1	TGCAGTGCTAGAGAGGGGGGAAGAACTGAAGCTTTCTTT	CSAREGGRTEAFF
few	15	NA	TRBV6-2/TRBV6-3	TRBJ2-7	TGTGCCAGCAGCCAAACGGTAGCGGCGGAGCGGGAGCAGTACTTC	CASSQTVAAEREQYF
many	16	TRBD2	TRBV20-1	TRBJ2-3	TGCAGTGCTAGAGATGGAAAACTAGCGGGAATAGATACGCAGTATTTT	CSARDGKLAGIDTQYF
NA	12	NA	TRBV20-1	TRBJ1-2	TGCAGTGCCGGAGGTGGGAACTATGGCTACACCTTC	CSAGGGNYGYTF
many	14	NA	TRBV10-3	TRBJ2-3	TGTGCCATCAGTGAGTCGGCGGGAACAGATACGCAGTATTTT	CAISESAGTDTQYF
many	14	NA	TRBV11-1	TRBJ2-7	TGTGCCAGCAGCTCCCGTCCGGACCTCTACGAGCAGTACTTC	CASSSRPDLYEQYF
NA	12	NA	TRBV7-2	TRBJ1-6	TGTGCCAGCGGGTTCTATAATTCACCCCTCCACTTT	CASGFYNSPLHF
few	16	TRBD2	TRBV13	TRBJ2-5	TGTGCCAGCAGCGCGGTAGCGGGAGGGCGCCAAGAGACCCAGTACTTC	CASSAVAGGRQETQYF
few	15	NA	TRBV10-3	TRBJ2-5	TGTGCCATCAGTGAGTCGGGGGGGGCTGGAGAGACCCAGTACTTC	CAISESGGAGETQYF